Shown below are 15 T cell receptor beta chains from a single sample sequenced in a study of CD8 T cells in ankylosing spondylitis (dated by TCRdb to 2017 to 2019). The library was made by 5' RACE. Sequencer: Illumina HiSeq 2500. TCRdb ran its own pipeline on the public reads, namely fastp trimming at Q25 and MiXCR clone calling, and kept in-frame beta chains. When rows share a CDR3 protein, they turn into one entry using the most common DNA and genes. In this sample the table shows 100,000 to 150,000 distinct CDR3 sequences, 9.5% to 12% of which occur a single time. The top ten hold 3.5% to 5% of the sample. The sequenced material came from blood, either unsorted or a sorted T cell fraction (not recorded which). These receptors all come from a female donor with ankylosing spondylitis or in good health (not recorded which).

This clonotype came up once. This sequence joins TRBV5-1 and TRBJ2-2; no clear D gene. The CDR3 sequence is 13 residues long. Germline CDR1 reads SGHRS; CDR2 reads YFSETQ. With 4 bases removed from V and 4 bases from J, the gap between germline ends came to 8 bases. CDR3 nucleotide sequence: TGCGCCAGCAGCGAGCGTGCCACCGGGGAGCTGTTTTTT. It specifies CASSERATGELFF. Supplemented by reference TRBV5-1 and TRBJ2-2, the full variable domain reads KAGVTQTPRYLIKTRGQQVTLSCSPISGHRSVSWYQQTPGQGLQFLFEYFSETQRNKGNFPGRFSGRQFSNSRSEMNVSTLELGDSALYLCASSERATGELFFGEGSRLTVL.

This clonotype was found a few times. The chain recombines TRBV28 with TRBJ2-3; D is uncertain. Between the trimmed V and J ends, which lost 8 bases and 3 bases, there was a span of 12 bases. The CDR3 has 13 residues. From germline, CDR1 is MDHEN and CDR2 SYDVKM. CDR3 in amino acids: CASSPPRTDTQYF. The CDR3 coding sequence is TGTGCCAGCTCACCTCCCCGGACAGATACGCAGTATTTT.

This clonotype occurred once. The CDR3 sequence: CASSPQDGGGQPQHF. The DNA for the CDR3 is TGTGCCAGCTCACCACAGGACGGGGGTGGCCAGCCCCAGCATTTT. The chain links TRBV18 to TRBJ1-5; tentatively, D is TRBD1 (5 bases). This CDR3 comprises 15 residues. The V and J ends lost 1 base and 7 bases respectively, with 14 bases between them. From germline, CDR1 is KGHSH and CDR2 LQKENI.

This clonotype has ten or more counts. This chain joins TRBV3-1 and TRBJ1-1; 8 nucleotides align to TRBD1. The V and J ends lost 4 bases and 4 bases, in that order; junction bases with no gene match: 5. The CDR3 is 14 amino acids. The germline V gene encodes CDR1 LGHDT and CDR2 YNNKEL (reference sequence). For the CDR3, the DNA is TGTGCCAGCAGCCCCAGGGGGCGCGGCACTGAAGCTTTCTTT. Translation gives CASSPRGRGTEAFF.

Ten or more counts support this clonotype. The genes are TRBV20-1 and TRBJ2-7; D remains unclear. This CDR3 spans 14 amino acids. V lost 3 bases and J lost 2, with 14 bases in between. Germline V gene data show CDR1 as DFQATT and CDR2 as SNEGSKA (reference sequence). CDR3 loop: CSARSLDDTYEQYF. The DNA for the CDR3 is TGCAGTGCTAGGAGCCTGGATGATACCTACGAGCAGTACTTC.

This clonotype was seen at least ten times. CDR3 in amino acids: CASSEYRTTGELFF. CDR3 bases: TGTGCCAGCAGTGAATACCGGACTACCGGGGAGCTGTTTTTT. The chain couples TRBV25-1 to TRBJ2-2; D possibly corresponds to TRBD2 (5 bases). The CDR3 contains 14 residues. V lost 0 bases, J lost 5 bases, and 7 bases lay in between. Germline assignment: CDR1 MGHDK and CDR2 SYGVNS.

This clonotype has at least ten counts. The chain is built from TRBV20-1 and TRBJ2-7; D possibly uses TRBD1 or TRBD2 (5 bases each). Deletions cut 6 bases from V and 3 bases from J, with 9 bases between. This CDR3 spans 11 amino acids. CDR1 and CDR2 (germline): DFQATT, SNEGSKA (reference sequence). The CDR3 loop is CSALRGYEQYF. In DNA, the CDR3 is TGCAGTGCCCTGAGGGGCTACGAGCAGTACTTC.

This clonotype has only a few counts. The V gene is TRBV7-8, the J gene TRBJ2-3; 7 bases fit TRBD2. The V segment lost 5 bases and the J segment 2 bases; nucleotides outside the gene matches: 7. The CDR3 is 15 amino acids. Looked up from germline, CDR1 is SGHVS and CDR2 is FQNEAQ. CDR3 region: CASSTPLAITDTQYF. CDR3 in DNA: TGTGCCAGCAGCACCCCACTAGCGATCACAGATACGCAGTATTTT.

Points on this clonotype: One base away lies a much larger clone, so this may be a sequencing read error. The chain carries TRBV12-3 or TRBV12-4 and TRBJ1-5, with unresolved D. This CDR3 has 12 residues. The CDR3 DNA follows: TGTGTCAGCAGTCCTACCCCAGGGCCCCAGCATTTT. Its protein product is CVSSPTPGPQHF.

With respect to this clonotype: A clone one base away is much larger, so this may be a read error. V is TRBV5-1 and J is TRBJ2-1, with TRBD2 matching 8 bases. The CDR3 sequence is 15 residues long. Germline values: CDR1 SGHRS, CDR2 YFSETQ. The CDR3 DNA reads TGCGCCAACAGCTTTCTAGCGGGTGCTAACAATGAGCAGTTCTTC. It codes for CANSFLAGANNEQFF.

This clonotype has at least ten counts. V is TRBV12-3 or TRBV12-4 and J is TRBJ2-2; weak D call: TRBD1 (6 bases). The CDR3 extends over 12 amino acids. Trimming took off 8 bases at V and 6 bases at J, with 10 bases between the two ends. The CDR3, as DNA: TGTGCCAGCGCCTCAGGGGCCGGGGAGCTGTTTTTT. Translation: CASASGAGELFF.

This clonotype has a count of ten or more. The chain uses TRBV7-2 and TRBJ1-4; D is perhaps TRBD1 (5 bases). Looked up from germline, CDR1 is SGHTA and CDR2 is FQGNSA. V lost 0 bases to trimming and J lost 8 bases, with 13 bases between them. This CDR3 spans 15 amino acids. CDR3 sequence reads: CASSLALGAGEKLFF. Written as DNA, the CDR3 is TGTGCCAGCAGCTTAGCGCTCGGGGCGGGGGAAAAACTGTTTTTT.

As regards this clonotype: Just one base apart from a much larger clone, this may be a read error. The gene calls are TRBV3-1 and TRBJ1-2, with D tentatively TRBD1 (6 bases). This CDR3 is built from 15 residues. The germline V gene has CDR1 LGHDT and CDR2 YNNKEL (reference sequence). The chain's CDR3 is CASSQVDRPNYGYIF. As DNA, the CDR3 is TGTGCCAGCAGCCAAGTTGACAGGCCAAACTATGGCTACATCTTC.

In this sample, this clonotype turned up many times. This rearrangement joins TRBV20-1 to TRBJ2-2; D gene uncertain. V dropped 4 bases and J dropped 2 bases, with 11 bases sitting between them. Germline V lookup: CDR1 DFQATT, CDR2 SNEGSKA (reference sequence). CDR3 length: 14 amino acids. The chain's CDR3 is CSAIGADNTGELFF. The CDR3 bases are TGCAGTGCTATAGGCGCCGACAACACCGGGGAGCTGTTTTTT.

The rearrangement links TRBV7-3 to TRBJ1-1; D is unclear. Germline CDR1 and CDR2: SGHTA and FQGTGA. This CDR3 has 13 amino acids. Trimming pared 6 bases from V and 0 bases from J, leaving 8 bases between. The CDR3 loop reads CASSFHMNTEAFF. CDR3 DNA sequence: TGTGCCAGCAGTTTTCATATGAACACTGAAGCTTTCTTT.